This T cell receptor (beta chain) originates from a study of human T cells and chemical hapten exposure. Study summary: Alopecia areata, totalis or universalis affected patients, mainly female.

Single cDNA molecules in the library carried unique molecular identifiers attached during preparation. Each CDR3 protein gets one entry after TCRdb re-called the RACE reads with MiXCR. The table includes some 80,000 distinct CDR3 sequences, around 10% detected once. Germline lookup yields CDR1 SEHNR and CDR2 FQNEAQ (reference sequence). The CDR3 has 14 amino acids. Trimming removed 3 bases from V and 1 base from J, with 9 bases in between. Time point indicated: patch test 1, 2 weeks after DPC sensitization. Stated treatment: therapeutic diphenylcyclopropenone sensitization with weekly scalp DPC. Total RNA came from unfractionated whole blood.

The receptor comes from a woman aged 45-65 years with alopecia areata. Some clones in this sample may be carry-over from other donors' samples. The sequencing used whole blood, collected in connection with sensitization to the hapten diphenylcyclopropenone (DPC). The rearrangement links TRBV7-9 to TRBJ1-1; D ambiguous. CDR3 loop: CASSFKGGNTEAFF. The CDR3 DNA sequence: TGTGCCAGCAGCTTTAAGGGAGGGAACACTGAAGCTTTCTTT.